These 32 T cell receptor beta chains came from one sample sequenced in a study of blood T cell repertoires in COVID-19. The repertoire was sequenced with immunoSEQ multiplex PCR; TCRdb's copy has only in-frame clones and lacks some. The top ten clones hold about 12% of a sample with approximately 82,000 clones, roughly 77% of them seen once. What was sequenced was peripheral blood. These receptors were collected from a human donor in a cohort sampled during active COVID-19.

J is TRBJ2-2 and V is TRBV7-8; maybe TRBD2 (6 bases). The CDR3 consists of 17 residues. Germline CDR1 is SGHVS and CDR2 is FQNEAQ. V lost 5 bases, J lost 2 bases, and 18 bases lay in between. The CDR3 reads CASSPYRGTVNTGELFF. CDR3 bases: TGTGCCAGCAGCCCCTACCGCGGGACGGTTAACACCGGGGAGCTGTTTTTT.

This clone has only a few counts. The chain employs TRBV11-2 and TRBJ1-5; D is ambiguous. This CDR3 region has 12 residues. Trimming cost V 6 bases and J 0 bases, with 3 bases left between them. Germline V gene data show CDR1 as SGHAT and CDR2 as FQNNGV. CDR3 amino acids: CASSHSNQPQHF. The CDR3 DNA is TGTGCCAGCAGTCATAGCAATCAGCCCCAGCATTTT. The full variable domain, in which reference TRBV11-2 and TRBJ1-5 provide the parts outside the CDR3, is EAGVAQSPRYKIIEKRQSVAFWCNPISGHATLYWYQQILGQGPKLLIQFQNNGVVDDSQLPKDRFSAERLKGVDSTLKIQPAKLEDSAVYLCASSHSNQPQHFGDGTRLSIL.

In regard to this clone: The same CDR3 is also encoded by other DNA sequences in this sample. The V gene is TRBV29-1, the J gene TRBJ2-1; 10 positions agree with TRBD1. The germline CDR1 and CDR2 sequences are SQVTM and ANQGSEA. With V trimmed by 6 bases and J by 4 bases, 6 bases remained unmatched. This CDR3 region has 14 residues. CDR3 DNA: TGCAGCGTGGCACGGGACAGGGGTTACAATGAGCAGTTCTTC. Translating gives CSVARDRGYNEQFF.

This chain uses TRBV5-5 with TRBJ2-3, with D unclear. The CDR3 is 12 residues long. V was cut by 0 bases and J by 9 bases, with 8 bases left in between. Germline V gene data show CDR1 as SGHKS and CDR2 as YYEKEE (reference sequence). Written as DNA, the CDR3 is TGTGCCAGCAGCTTGGTGGTGGGCACGCAGTATTTT. Translating gives CASSLVVGTQYF.

This clone was seen only a few times. The chain recombines TRBV9 with TRBJ1-1; D remains unclear. Trimming pared 0 bases from V and 4 bases from J, leaving 16 bases between. CDR1 is SGDLS and CDR2 is YYNGEE in the germline V gene. The CDR3 runs 16 residues. As DNA, the CDR3 is TGTGCCAGCAGCGTAGGTGTTGAGTTAGGGAGCACTGAAGCTTTCTTT. Amino acids: CASSVGVELGSTEAFF.

This chain's CDR3 is CASSDGGEVETQYF. CDR3 nucleotide sequence: TGTGCCAGCAGTGATGGAGGGGAGGTAGAGACCCAGTACTTC. The chain links TRBV2 to TRBJ2-5, with a weak D call TRBD2 (6 bases). The CDR3 has 14 residues. The V end lost 3 bases, the J end lost 4 bases, and 12 bases lay between the germline ends. Germline assignment: CDR1 SNHLY and CDR2 FYNNEI.

The rearrangement uses TRBV7-6 and TRBJ2-4, with TRBD2 matching over 10 bases. Germline CDR1 SGHVS, CDR2 FNYEAQ. The V gene end was trimmed by 3 bases and the J gene end by 0 bases; junction bases not matched to a gene: 5. This CDR3 has 17 residues. The CDR3 coding sequence is TGTGCCAGCAGCTTCGAAGCGGGGGGGCTAGCCAAAAACATTCAGTACTTC. Translation gives CASSFEAGGLAKNIQYF.

The V call is TRBV5-1, the J call TRBJ2-7; 9 nucleotides match TRBD1. Germline lookup yields CDR1 SGHRS and CDR2 YFSETQ. V was clipped by 4 bases and J by 3 bases; unmatched bases: 5. CDR3 length: 14 amino acids. CDR3 coding DNA: TGCGCCAGCAGCCTGGGGACAGGGAACTACGAGCAGTACTTC. This gives the protein CASSLGTGNYEQYF.

This chain connects TRBV12-5 to TRBJ1-1; perhaps TRBD1 as D (5 bases). The CDR3 is 14 amino acids. Germline V CDR1 and CDR2: LGHNT, FRNRAP. V dropped 6 bases and J dropped 3 bases, with 14 bases sitting between them. For the CDR3, the DNA is TGTGCTAGTGGCCCCGGACACGCGGACACTGAAGCTTTCTTT. This gives the protein CASGPGHADTEAFF. Supplemented by reference TRBV12-5 and TRBJ1-1, the full variable domain reads DARVTQTPRHKVTEMGQEVTMRCQPILGHNTVFWYRQTMMQGLELLAYFRNRAPLDDSGMPKDRFSAEMPDATLATLKIQPSEPRDSAVYFCASGPGHADTEAFFGQGTRLTVV.

The J gene is TRBJ2-7, the V gene TRBV19, with a possible D match to TRBD1 (6 bases). Trimming shortened V by 3 bases and J by 2 bases, and 11 bases separated the two germline ends. The CDR3 runs to 14 residues. Germline V CDR1 and CDR2: LNHDA, SQIVND (reference sequence). Written as DNA, the CDR3 is TGTGCCAGTAGTATTGGTCCAGGGGCCTACGAGCAGTACTTC. It is translated as CASSIGPGAYEQYF.

The V call is TRBV19, the J call TRBJ1-3, with unresolved D. Germline V gene data show CDR1 as LNHDA and CDR2 as SQIVND (reference sequence). Trimming removed 1 base from V and 0 bases from J, with 10 bases in between. The CDR3 runs to 16 residues. CDR3 DNA: TGTGCCAGTAGTATAGCGGCACAGTCCTCTGGAAACACCATATATTTT. It is translated as CASSIAAQSSGNTIYF.

J is TRBJ1-3 and V is TRBV6-2 or TRBV6-3; TRBD1 agrees at 8 bases. The CDR3 covers 15 residues. Germline CDR1 reads MNHEY; CDR2 reads SVGEGT. The V and J ends lost 5 bases and 0 bases, in that order; junction bases with no gene match: 3. The chain's CDR3 is CASSTGQDSGNTIYF. CDR3 nucleotide sequence: TGTGCCAGCAGTACGGGACAGGACTCTGGAAACACCATATATTTT.

This clone was found once. The CDR3 reads CASSFQAASYEQYF. CDR3 bases: TGCGCCAGCAGCTTTCAAGCGGCCTCCTACGAGCAGTACTTC. The chain combines TRBV5-1 with TRBJ2-7, with D tentatively TRBD2 (5 bases). The germline V gene has CDR1 SGHRS and CDR2 YFSETQ. CDR3 length: 14 residues. Trimming shortened V by 2 bases and J by 0 bases, and 9 bases separated the two germline ends.

This clone came up a few times. V usage is TRBV12-3 or TRBV12-4 and J usage is TRBJ1-5, with D perhaps matching TRBD1 (6 bases). CDR3 length: 13 amino acids. V was clipped by 5 bases and J by 5 bases, with 10 bases between them. This CDR3 reads CASSTYRDQPQHF. DNA of the CDR3: TGTGCCAGCAGTACATACAGGGATCAGCCCCAGCATTTT.

V is TRBV5-5 and J is TRBJ1-6; D unclear. The CDR3 loop spans 14 amino acids. Deletions cut 4 bases from V and 6 bases from J, with 11 bases between. The V gene's germline CDR1 is SGHKS and CDR2 YYEKEE (reference sequence). In nucleotides, the CDR3 is TGTGCCAGCAGCCCACAAGGACTTAATTCACCCCTCCACTTT. Translation: CASSPQGLNSPLHF.

This chain uses TRBV5-4 with TRBJ1-6; 7 positions match TRBD1. The CDR3 consists of 16 residues. V lost 4 bases, J lost 11 bases, and 15 bases stayed unmatched. Germline-derived CDR1 and CDR2 are SGHNT and YYREEE (reference sequence). This CDR3 reads CASSASGTATSAPLHF. The CDR3 coding sequence is TGTGCCAGCAGCGCCTCCGGGACAGCCACGAGTGCACCCCTCCACTTT.

CDR3 sequence reads: CASSPLAGGIDEQFF. The CDR3 bases are TGTGCCAGCAGTCCCCTAGCGGGGGGGATTGACGAGCAGTTCTTC. The V and J genes are TRBV2 and TRBJ2-1; 12 positions match TRBD2. The CDR3 contains 15 residues. Germline V CDR1 and CDR2: SNHLY, FYNNEI. With 5 bases clipped from V and 10 bases from J, the junction kept 9 bases outside the gene matches.

The rearrangement joins TRBV4-2 to TRBJ2-2, with D perhaps TRBD1 (5 bases). Trimming pared 4 bases from V and 2 bases from J, leaving 11 bases between. The CDR3 spans 15 residues. In germline, CDR1 is LGHNA, CDR2 YNFKEQ. The CDR3 loop reads CASSPLGLNTGELFF. For the CDR3, the DNA is TGTGCCAGCAGCCCCTTGGGGCTTAACACCGGGGAGCTGTTTTTT.

The chain has TRBV6-4 and TRBJ1-2, with a tentative D call TRBD1 (5 bases). The V and J ends lost 3 bases and 4 bases respectively, with 12 bases between them. The CDR3 extends over 14 amino acids. CDR1 MRHNA and CDR2 SNTAGT come from the germline V gene. The CDR3, as DNA: TGTGCCAGCAGTGAACAGGCAAGCCTCTATGGCTACACCTTC. As protein: CASSEQASLYGYTF.

The chain employs TRBV7-8 and TRBJ2-1, with a possible D match to TRBD2 (6 bases). CDR1 and CDR2 from the germline V gene are SGHVS and FQNEAQ. Trimming stripped 4 bases from V and 3 bases from J, with 10 bases between. This CDR3 region has 14 residues. Here the CDR3 reads CASSYTGGYNEQFF. DNA of the CDR3: TGTGCCAGCAGCTACACCGGGGGCTACAATGAGCAGTTCTTC.

V is TRBV7-2 and J is TRBJ1-6, with D possibly being TRBD1 (6 bases). V lost 1 base and J 6 bases, leaving 13 bases between the germline ends. This CDR3 is built from 16 residues. Germline CDR1 is SGHTA and CDR2 is FQGNSA. CDR3 sequence: CASSLVPGHSNSPLHF. The CDR3, as DNA: TGTGCCAGCAGCTTAGTACCGGGACACTCTAATTCACCCCTCCACTTT.

V usage is TRBV28 and J usage is TRBJ2-2; D uncertain. Per germline, CDR1 MDHEN and CDR2 SYDVKM. The germline V and J ends were trimmed by 1 base and 2 bases, with 8 bases remaining between them. CDR3 length: 15 residues. The CDR3 bases are TGTGCCAGCAGTTTATATAGGAGCAACACCGGGGAGCTGTTTTTT. This codes for CASSLYRSNTGELFF.

The chain is built from TRBV30 and TRBJ2-1; maybe TRBD2 (7 bases). The V and J ends lost 6 bases and 9 bases respectively, with 21 bases between them. The germline V gene has CDR1 GTSNPN and CDR2 SVGIG (reference sequence). The CDR3 contains 14 residues. CDR3 region: CACALGGGASEQFF. The CDR3 DNA reads TGTGCCTGCGCCTTGGGTGGGGGGGCTTCTGAGCAGTTCTTC.

The chain has TRBV5-1 and TRBJ2-2; 7 bases align to TRBD2. Unmatched junction bases numbered 10, after V lost 6 bases and J lost 2 bases. The CDR3 has 16 residues. Per germline, CDR1 SGHRS and CDR2 YFSETQ. DNA of the CDR3: TGCGCCAGCACCCCTGGGGAGGGCACAAACACCGGGGAGCTGTTTTTT. Translating it yields CASTPGEGTNTGELFF.

The CDR3 loop reads CASSDVRDYEQYF. DNA of the CDR3: TGTGCCAGCAGTGATGTCAGGGACTACGAGCAGTACTTC. This sequence joins TRBV2 and TRBJ2-7; D may be TRBD1 (5 bases). There are 13 residues in the CDR3. Trimming removed 3 bases at V and 3 bases at J, with 9 bases between. CDR1 and CDR2 from the germline V gene are SNHLY and FYNNEI.

This rearrangement joins TRBV29-1 to TRBJ2-3, with 9 bases lining up with TRBD1. Trimming removed 5 bases from V and 6 bases from J; junction bases left unmatched: 15. The CDR3 has 16 residues. CDR1 SQVTM and CDR2 ANQGSEA come from the germline V gene. The CDR3 sequence: CSVRPSATGGLDTQYF. CDR3 nucleotide sequence: TGCAGCGTTCGGCCCTCCGCGACAGGGGGTTTGGATACGCAGTATTTT.

By proportion, this clone is medium-sized. The genes are TRBV20-1 and TRBJ1-4; tentatively, D is TRBD1 (5 bases). Germline CDR1 DFQATT, CDR2 SNEGSKA (reference sequence). The CDR3 covers 11 residues. V lost 7 bases to trimming and J lost 7 bases, with 10 bases between them. In nucleotides, the CDR3 is TGCAGTGTCAGGGAGGGTGAAAAACTGTTTTTT. It translates to CSVREGEKLFF.

This clone was found once. V usage is TRBV20-1 and J usage is TRBJ2-7; D unclear. Trimming removed 3 bases at V and 0 bases at J, with 15 bases between. Germline loops: CDR1 DFQATT, CDR2 SNEGSKA (reference sequence). The CDR3 runs 15 residues. CDR3 DNA: TGCAGTGCTAGTGGGCGCGGCACCCGCTCCTACGAGCAGTACTTC. It translates to CSASGRGTRSYEQYF.

CDR3 amino acids: CASSFTSGGWNEQFF. CDR3 coding DNA: TGTGCCAGCAGCTTCACTAGCGGGGGGTGGAATGAGCAGTTCTTC. The rearrangement joins TRBV7-3 to TRBJ2-1; the match to TRBD2 covers 12 bases. Looked up from germline, CDR1 is SGHTA and CDR2 is FQGTGA. This CDR3 has 15 amino acids. Losses at the gene ends were 3 bases for V and 7 bases for J; bases not matched to a gene: 4.

The V and J genes are TRBV11-1 and TRBJ1-3; a weak D match, TRBD1 (5 bases). The V gene's germline CDR1 is SGHAT and CDR2 FQDESV (reference sequence). The CDR3 runs to 15 residues. With 3 bases removed from V and 2 bases from J, the gap between germline ends came to 11 bases. CDR3 nucleotide sequence: TGTGCCAGCAGCTTGACTCGGACACCTGGAAACACCATATATTTT. Translation gives CASSLTRTPGNTIYF.

The table lists this clone with many counts. The V call is TRBV7-2, the J call TRBJ2-7; D perhaps matches TRBD1 (6 bases). This CDR3 has 14 residues. CDR1 and CDR2 (germline): SGHTA, FQGNSA. V was shortened by 5 bases and J by 0 bases, with 11 bases between the two germline ends. CDR3 sequence: CASSHLDSSYEQYF. The CDR3 DNA follows: TGTGCCAGCAGCCACCTGGACAGCTCCTACGAGCAGTACTTC.

The V and J genes are TRBV28 and TRBJ2-1, with 7 bases fitting TRBD2. The junction had 8 bases not matched to a gene; V was cut back by 6 bases and J by 0 bases. CDR1 is MDHEN, CDR2 SYDVKM, per germline. This CDR3 contains 16 residues. CDR3 sequence reads: CASRYGRTSSYNEQFF. DNA for the CDR3: TGTGCCAGCAGATACGGGCGGACTAGCTCCTACAATGAGCAGTTCTTC. The complete variable domain, with remaining parts taken from reference TRBV28 and TRBJ2-1, reads DVKVTQSSRYLVKRTGEKVFLECVQDMDHENMFWYRQDPGLGLRLIYFSYDVKMKEKGDIPEGYSVSREKKERFSLILESASTNQTSMYLCASRYGRTSSYNEQFFGPGTRLTVL.